This T cell receptor beta chain is from a study of Ad26.COV2.S vaccination and SARS-CoV-2 variants (TCRdb year 2021). Context from the whole study: Donors in the vaccine arm were drawn from COV1001, a phase I-IIa trial of Ad26.COV2.S in healthy adults that was multicentre, randomized, double-blind and placebo-controlled. Throughout the experiments and outcome assessment, investigators stayed blinded to trial group allocation. Dosing of Ad26.COV2.S was intramuscular, at either 5x10^10 or 1x10^11 viral particles, delivered as one shot or as two shots spaced 56 days apart. Participants in the trial were split at random into five groups of five each, receiving low-dose or high-dose Ad26.COV2.S once or twice, or else placebo on both occasions. The TCR-sequenced set comprised about 32 samples: around 20 Ad26.COV2.S vaccine recipients, 5 placebo recipients and 8 SARS-CoV-2 convalescent individuals. Sequencing of the TCRbeta repertoire served to evaluate the specificity and breadth of SARS-CoV-2-reactive T cell receptors following Ad26.COV2.S vaccination.

The immunoSEQ Assay was the method used to sequence TCRbeta CDR3 regions. After extraction, genomic DNA underwent amplification by bias-controlled multiplex PCR, followed by high-throughput sequencing. From the authors' description of their analysis: To quantify the absolute abundance of every unique TCRbeta CDR3 region, sequences were collapsed and filtered. Usable DNA was measured by amplifying reference genes present in all nucleated cells, and TCRbeta template counts were normalized to that usable DNA to estimate T cell fraction. Repertoire TCRs were annotated as SARS-CoV-2-specific by exact matching of V gene, CDR3 amino acid sequence and J gene to a known reactive TCR set. MIRA supplied the reference SARS-CoV-2 TCR set, which was filtered for enrichment in COVID-19-positive ImmuneCODE repertoires so that public or cross-reactive TCRs were removed. Using the MIRA antigens, annotated TCRs were further analysed by specific ORF or by position within an ORF. Depth was the summed frequency of annotated unique rearrangements, while breadth was defined as annotated unique rearrangements over total unique productive rearrangements. TCR breadth was compared between groups using two-sided Wilcoxon rank-sum tests. This immuneACCESS table, as held by TCRdb, lists in-frame sequences with V and J called but not all clones. Of the missing ones, under half trace to an unresolved V gene in checked studies; the others have no known cause. The V and J calls and clone size come from that table; D and trimming were worked out from the DNA. This sample gives 200,000 to 300,000 clones in total; roughly 85% of them show up just once. The top ten hold about 2.8% of the sample.

Comment on this clone: Its antigen target is currently unknown. The record has no base qualities; no much larger clone is one base away.

Overall study outcomes, separate from this receptor: The study was not powered for comparison of responses between vaccine doses or regimens. After vaccination, substantial breadth of spike-specific CD8+ and CD4+ T cell responses was reported. Non-spike TCR breadth was comparable between vaccine and placebo recipients, consistent with the vaccine containing only spike. Higher spike-specific TCR breadth was observed in Ad26.COV2.S recipients than in placebo recipients (P = 0.0014). According to the authors, total T cell responses may have been underestimated by the TCR breadth and depth analyses.

Sample treatment or condition, as interpreted from the label and publication: about 20 received Ad26.COV2.S at low or high dose, single or two shots; 5 received placebo; per-sample allocation not given. For vaccine and placebo recipients, the sequenced repertoires came from samples collected on day 63 after the first injection. Between 29 July and 7 August 2020, Cohort 1b enrolled 20 to 30 adults aged 18-55 years at one site in Boston, USA. Ad26.COV2.S was a replication-incompetent adenovirus type 26 vector that expressed a prefusion-stabilized SARS-CoV-2 spike protein derived from the original Wuhan strain. Sequences MNHNY (CDR1) and SVGAGI (CDR2) are obtained from the germline V gene (reference sequence). From its cysteine to its phenylalanine, the CDR3 spans 15 amino acids. The retained sequence is limited to the CDR3, 45 bases, with the frame set at the first base. Clipping removes 3 bases from V and 10 bases from J, with 6 as the unmatched junction base count.

The sequence was collected from a person between 18 and 65 years old who received the Ad26.COV2.S COVID-19 vaccine or a placebo. The sequence joins TRBV6-6 to TRBJ1-6, with 10 bases in between that match TRBD1. This specimen consisted of peripheral blood, obtained in a trial of Ad26.COV2.S vaccine versus placebo. The DNA sequence reads TGTGCCAGCAGTTATGGGACAGGGGTTACCTCACCCCTCCACTTT. This sequence encodes CASSYGTGVTSPLHF.